One sample yielded the 18 T cell receptor beta chains listed below, sequenced in a study of T cells in Graves' hyperthyroidism and ophthalmopathy. The investigators amplified TCR beta CDR3 regions from RNA transcripts. HTBI primers drove first-round RT-PCR of the TCR CDR3. TCRdb fed the multiplex PCR reads into MiXCR, producing one record per CDR3 protein. The table records roughly 740,000 distinct CDR3 sequences, around 17% of them present only once. Material for sequencing was blood. The receptors come from a man between 18 and 35 years old with Graves' hyperthyroidism.

This clonotype occurred a few times. CDR3 nucleotide sequence: TGTGCCTGGAAGGGCTATAGCACAGATACGCAGTATTTT. Translation: CAWKGYSTDTQYF. The chain links TRBV30 to TRBJ2-3; unclear D gene. CDR1 GTSNPN and CDR2 SVGIG come from the germline V gene (reference sequence). The CDR3 has 13 amino acids. The V gene lost 4 bases and the J gene lost 0 bases, with 8 bases spanning the gap.

The sample holds many counts of this clonotype. V usage is TRBV29-1 and J usage is TRBJ2-2; D perhaps matches TRBD2 (5 bases). CDR3 length: 11 residues. Per the germline V gene, CDR1 is SQVTM and CDR2 is ANQGSEA. Trimming pared 4 bases from V and 8 bases from J, leaving 8 bases between. The CDR3 bases are TGCAGCGTTGGCCGGACTGGGGAGCTGTTTTTT. Translation: CSVGRTGELFF.

There are a few counts of this clonotype. The V and J genes are TRBV15 and TRBJ1-1; no firm D call. V was clipped by 5 bases and J by 5 bases, with 12 bases between them. Germline assignment: CDR1 LNHNV and CDR2 YYDKDF (reference sequence). This CDR3 has 13 residues. The CDR3 DNA sequence: TGTGCCACCAGCTTTTCCCGGACGACTGAAGCTTTCTTT. This translates into CATSFSRTTEAFF.

This clonotype was seen at least ten times. This rearrangement joins TRBV6-5 to TRBJ1-3, with 10 bases lining up with TRBD1. After removal of 0 bases from V and 3 bases from J, the junction contained 5 bases not matched to a gene. CDR3 length equals 17 residues. Germline loops: CDR1 MNHEY, CDR2 SVGAGI. The CDR3 loop reads CASSYSRQGAGGNTIYF. The CDR3 DNA follows: TGTGCCAGCAGTTACTCTCGACAGGGGGCAGGTGGAAACACCATATATTTT.

This clonotype has at least ten counts. The genes are TRBV12-5 and TRBJ1-2; D might be TRBD1 (6 bases). The CDR3 has 13 residues. Germline V gene lookup returns CDR1 LGHNT and CDR2 FRNRAP. V was shortened by 4 bases and J by 5 bases, with 11 bases between the two germline ends. CDR3 bases: TGTGCTAGTGGTTGGAGACAGGCGTATGGCTACACCTTC. Protein sequence: CASGWRQAYGYTF.

This clonotype has a count of ten or more. This chain uses TRBV20-1 with TRBJ1-2, with 8 bases that match TRBD1. Germline CDR1 is DFQATT and CDR2 is SNEGSKA (reference sequence). The CDR3 runs 13 residues. V was clipped by 6 bases and J by 8 bases; unmatched bases: 11. Here the CDR3 DNA reads TGCAGTGCGCAGACAGGGGATTTGGAGGGCTACACCTTC. It yields the protein CSAQTGDLEGYTF.

This clonotype turned up a few times. The V gene is TRBV7-2, the J gene TRBJ2-1; D unclear. Germline values: CDR1 SGHTA, CDR2 FQGNSA. There are 13 residues in the CDR3. V was clipped by 3 bases and J by 6 bases, with 9 bases between them. The CDR3 is CASSFAPVNEQFF. The CDR3 DNA reads as TGTGCCAGCAGCTTTGCCCCGGTCAATGAGCAGTTCTTC.

The chain is built from TRBV11-3 and TRBJ2-7; possibly TRBD2 for D (5 bases). Germline loops: CDR1 SGHNT, CDR2 YENEEA. CDR3 length: 14 amino acids. V was pared by 3 bases and J by 6 bases, with 15 bases between. CDR3 sequence reads: CASSLSGSRCEQYF. As DNA, the CDR3 is TGTGCCAGCAGCTTGTCGGGGAGTAGGTGCGAGCAGTACTTC.

On this clonotype: It may be a read error: a sequence one base away is much more abundant. J is TRBJ1-1 and V is TRBV2; D gene ambiguous. Germline lookup yields CDR1 SNHLY and CDR2 FYNNEI. The ends were cut back, 4 bases at V and 3 bases at J, with 15 bases in the middle. The CDR3 is 15 amino acids. The CDR3: CASSVDPTAYTEAFF. In DNA, the CDR3 is TGTGCCAGCAGTGTCGACCCCACAGCTTACACTGAAGCTTTCTTT. The whole variable domain, remainder taken from reference TRBV2 and TRBJ1-1, is EPEVTQTPSHQVTQMGQEVILRCVPISNHLYFYWYRQILGQKVEFLVSFYNNEISEKSEIFDDQFSVERPDGSNFTLKIRSTKLEDSAMYFCASSVDPTAYTEAFFGQGTRLTVV.

This clonotype was counted at least ten times. The chain joins TRBV28 to TRBJ1-1; D is possibly TRBD1 (5 bases). CDR1 and CDR2 from the germline V gene are MDHEN and SYDVKM. V gave up 6 bases and J gave up 1 base, with 15 bases separating them. This CDR3 spans 15 amino acids. CDR3 amino acids: CASSTVGQENTEAFF. The DNA for the CDR3 is TGTGCCAGCAGCACCGTGGGGCAGGAGAACACTGAAGCTTTCTTT.

This chain connects TRBV18 to TRBJ2-5; 9 bases are a match to TRBD1. This CDR3 has 15 residues. Germline CDR1 is KGHSH and CDR2 is LQKENI. The J segment lost 1 base and the V segment lost 4 bases, leaving 4 bases of the junction unmatched. The CDR3 nucleotides are TGTGCCAGCTCACTTCTACAGGGGGCCCAAGAGACCCAGTACTTC. It is translated as CASSLLQGAQETQYF.

This clonotype was observed at least ten times. The J gene is TRBJ1-2, the V gene TRBV3-1; 9 nucleotides align to TRBD1. The CDR3 length is 17 residues. The V gene end was trimmed by 0 bases and the J gene end by 5 bases; junction bases not matched to a gene: 10. CDR1 is LGHDT and CDR2 is YNNKEL in the germline V gene (reference sequence). The DNA of the CDR3 is TGTGCCAGCAGCCAAGATTTCAATCCGGGACAGGGATATGGCTACACCTTC. Protein: CASSQDFNPGQGYGYTF. Full variable domain (remainder filled in from reference TRBV3-1 and TRBJ1-2): DTAVSQTPKYLVTQMGNDKSIKCEQNLGHDTMYWYKQDSKKFLKIMFSYNNKELIINETVPNRFSPKSPDKAHLNLHINSLELGDSAVYFCASSQDFNPGQGYGYTFGSGTRLTVV.

As regards this clonotype: This may be a read error, as it is one base from a much larger clone. The chain joins TRBV28 to TRBJ2-7; possible D gene TRBD2, 5 bases. The CDR3 spans 16 residues. From germline, CDR1 is MDHEN and CDR2 SYDVKM. Trimming pared 4 bases from V and 2 bases from J, leaving 18 bases between. CDR3 amino acids: CASSSFGVVSTYEQYF. The CDR3 coding sequence is TGTGCCAGCAGTTCTTTCGGGGTCGTTAGCACCTACGAGCAGTACTTC.

The chain links TRBV30 to TRBJ1-6; D is unclear. Germline CDR1 GTSNPN, CDR2 SVGIG (reference sequence). The CDR3 loop spans 14 amino acids. The V gene lost 8 bases and the J gene lost 7 bases, with 18 bases spanning the gap. CDR3 sequence (DNA): TGTGCCCTTCTGACCGCGGGGATCAATTCACCCCTCCACTTT. Translation gives CALLTAGINSPLHF.

This clonotype was picked up a small number of times. The rearrangement links TRBV6-1 to TRBJ2-5; TRBD2 matches 7 bases. Germline values: CDR1 MNHNS, CDR2 SASEGT. The CDR3 totals 14 residues. J was trimmed by 6 bases and V by 6 bases; bases with no gene match: 10. The CDR3 loop reads CASSRGGTSKTQYF. In nucleotides, the CDR3 is TGTGCCAGCAGCCGGGGAGGGACTTCGAAGACCCAGTACTTC.

This clonotype has only a few counts. The chain carries TRBV12-3 or TRBV12-4 and TRBJ1-2; D ambiguous. With 5 bases removed from V and 2 bases from J, the gap between germline ends came to 9 bases. This CDR3 is 13 amino acids long. This CDR3 reads CASSVQINYGYTF. Here the CDR3 DNA reads TGTGCCAGCAGTGTTCAAATAAACTATGGCTACACCTTC.

The chain uses TRBV6-4 and TRBJ2-5; D possibly matches TRBD1 or TRBD2 (5 bases each). Germline V gene sequence: CDR1 MRHNA, CDR2 SNTAGT. The CDR3 is 13 amino acids. V was pared by 6 bases and J by 3 bases, with 11 bases between. The CDR3 sequence is CASRGTLKETQYF. The CDR3 nucleotides are TGTGCCAGCAGGGGGACCCTTAAAGAGACCCAGTACTTC.

This clonotype was counted only a few times. This CDR3 reads CASRTGAVAGSGELFF. The CDR3, as DNA: TGTGCCAGCAGAACAGGGGCGGTAGCGGGAAGCGGGGAGCTGTTTTTT. The V call is TRBV6-1, the J call TRBJ2-2; possibly TRBD2 for D (8 bases). Germline values: CDR1 MNHNS, CDR2 SASEGT. Trimming left V 6 bases short and J 7 bases short, with 21 bases between. The CDR3 extends over 16 amino acids.